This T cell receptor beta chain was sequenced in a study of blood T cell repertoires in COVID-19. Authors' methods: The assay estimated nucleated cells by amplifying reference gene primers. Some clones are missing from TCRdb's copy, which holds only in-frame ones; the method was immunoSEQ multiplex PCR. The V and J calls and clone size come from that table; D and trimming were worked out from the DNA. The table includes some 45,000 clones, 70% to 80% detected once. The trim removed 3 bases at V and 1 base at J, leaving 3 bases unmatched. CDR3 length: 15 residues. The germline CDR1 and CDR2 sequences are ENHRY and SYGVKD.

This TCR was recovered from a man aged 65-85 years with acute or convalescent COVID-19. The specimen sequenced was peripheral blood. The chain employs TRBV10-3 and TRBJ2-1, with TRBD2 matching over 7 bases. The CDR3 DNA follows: TGTGCCATCAGTGAATTGGGGGGGTCCTACAATGAGCAGTTCTTC. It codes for CAISELGGSYNEQFF.